These 3 T cell receptor beta chains originate from one sample sequenced in a study of T cell responses to AZD1222 COVID-19 vaccine. Sequencing used immunoSEQ multiplex PCR; TCRdb keeps in-frame clones, though not all of them. The sample consists of about 120,000 clones, 85% to 90% of them appearing once. The sample here was peripheral blood, taken on day 0 of AZD1222 vaccination. These TCRs come from an adult in good health.

The chain is built from TRBV7-9 and TRBJ1-5; 7 nucleotides line up with TRBD1. Germline V gene lookup returns CDR1 SEHNR and CDR2 FQNEAQ (reference sequence). V dropped 4 bases and J dropped 5; count of bases not matched to a gene: 14. The CDR3 is 17 amino acids. CDR3 in amino acids: CASSSYLTGTYYQPQHF. DNA of the CDR3: TGTGCCAGCAGCTCATACCTGACAGGGACCTACTATCAGCCCCAGCATTTT. Combining the CDR3 with reference TRBV7-9 and TRBJ1-5 gives the whole variable domain DTGVSQNPRHKITKRGQNVTFRCDPISEHNRLYWYRQTLGQGPEFLTYFQNEAQLEKSRLLSDRFSAERPKGSFSTLEIQRTEQGDSAMYLCASSSYLTGTYYQPQHFGDGTRLSIL.

The chain couples TRBV28 to TRBJ2-2; 7 nucleotides align to TRBD1. Germline V gene data show CDR1 as MDHEN and CDR2 as SYDVKM. Trimming cost V 6 bases and J 4 bases; bases outside gene matches: 5. The CDR3 runs 14 residues. The DNA for the CDR3 is TGTGCCAGCAGACGACAGGGCCCCACCGGGGAGCTGTTTTTT. Protein sequence: CASRRQGPTGELFF.

The chain uses TRBV5-1 and TRBJ2-5; possibly TRBD2 for D (6 bases). CDR1 is SGHRS and CDR2 is YFSETQ in the germline V gene. The length of the CDR3 is 16 residues. V gave up 0 bases and J gave up 0 bases, with 12 bases separating them. The CDR3 bases are TGCGCCAGCAGCTTGGGAGGAGGGGCTAACCAAGAGACCCAGTACTTC. Translated, it gives CASSLGGGANQETQYF.